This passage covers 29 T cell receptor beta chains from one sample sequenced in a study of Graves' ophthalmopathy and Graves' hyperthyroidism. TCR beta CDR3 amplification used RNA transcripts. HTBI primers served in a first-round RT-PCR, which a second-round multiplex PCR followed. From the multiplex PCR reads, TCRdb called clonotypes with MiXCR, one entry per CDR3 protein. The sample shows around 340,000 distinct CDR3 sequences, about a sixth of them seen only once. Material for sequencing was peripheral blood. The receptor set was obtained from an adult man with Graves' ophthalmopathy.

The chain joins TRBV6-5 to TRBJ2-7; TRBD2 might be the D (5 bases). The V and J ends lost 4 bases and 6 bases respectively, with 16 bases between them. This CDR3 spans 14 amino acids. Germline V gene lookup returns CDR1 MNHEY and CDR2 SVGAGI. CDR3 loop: CASSWGEVGIEQYF. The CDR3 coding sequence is TGTGCCAGCAGTTGGGGAGAGGTGGGCATCGAGCAGTACTTC.

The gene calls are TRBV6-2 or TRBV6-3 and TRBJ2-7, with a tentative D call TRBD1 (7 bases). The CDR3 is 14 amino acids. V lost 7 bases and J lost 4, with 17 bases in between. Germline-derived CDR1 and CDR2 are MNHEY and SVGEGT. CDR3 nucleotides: TGTGCCAGCACCCAAGGAGGGGGCGGGTACGAGCAGTACTTC. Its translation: CASTQGGGGYEQYF.

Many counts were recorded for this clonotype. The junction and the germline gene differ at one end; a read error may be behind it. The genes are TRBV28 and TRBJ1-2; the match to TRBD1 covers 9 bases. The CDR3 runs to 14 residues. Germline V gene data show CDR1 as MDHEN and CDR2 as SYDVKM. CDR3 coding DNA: TGTGCCCGCAGTTTTTCACAGGGGGCCTATGGCTACACCTTC. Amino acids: CARSFSQGAYGYTF.

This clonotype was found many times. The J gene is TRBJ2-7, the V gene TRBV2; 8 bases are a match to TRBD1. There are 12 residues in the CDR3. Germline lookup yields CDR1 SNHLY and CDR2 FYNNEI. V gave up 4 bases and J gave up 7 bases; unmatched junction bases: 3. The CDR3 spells CASSGTGLEQYF. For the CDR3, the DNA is TGTGCCAGCAGTGGGACAGGGTTGGAGCAGTACTTC.

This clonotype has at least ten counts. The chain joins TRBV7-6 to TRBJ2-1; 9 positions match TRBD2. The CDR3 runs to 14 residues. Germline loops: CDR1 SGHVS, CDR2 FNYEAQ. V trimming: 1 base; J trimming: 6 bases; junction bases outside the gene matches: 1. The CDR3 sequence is CASSLGGGANEQFF. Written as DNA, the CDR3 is TGTGCCAGCAGCTTAGGCGGGGGGGCCAATGAGCAGTTCTTC.

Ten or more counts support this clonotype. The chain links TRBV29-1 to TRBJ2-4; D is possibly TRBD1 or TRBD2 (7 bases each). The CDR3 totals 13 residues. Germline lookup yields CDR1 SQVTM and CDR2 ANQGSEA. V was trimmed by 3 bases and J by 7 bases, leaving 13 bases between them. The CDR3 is CSVDVRGGNIQYF. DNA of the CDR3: TGCAGCGTTGATGTCAGGGGGGGCAACATTCAGTACTTC. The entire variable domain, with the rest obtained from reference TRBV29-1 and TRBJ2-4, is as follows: SAVISQKPSRDICQRGTSLTIQCQVDSQVTMMFWYRQQPGQSLTLIATANQGSEATYESGFVIDKFPISRPNLTFSTLTVSNMSPEDSSIYLCSVDVRGGNIQYFGAGTRLSVL.

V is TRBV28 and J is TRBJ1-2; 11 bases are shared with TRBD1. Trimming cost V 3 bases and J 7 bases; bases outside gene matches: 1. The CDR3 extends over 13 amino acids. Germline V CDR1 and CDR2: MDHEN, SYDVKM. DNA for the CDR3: TGTGCCAGCAGTTTGGACAGGGGGCTTGGCTACACCTTC. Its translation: CASSLDRGLGYTF.

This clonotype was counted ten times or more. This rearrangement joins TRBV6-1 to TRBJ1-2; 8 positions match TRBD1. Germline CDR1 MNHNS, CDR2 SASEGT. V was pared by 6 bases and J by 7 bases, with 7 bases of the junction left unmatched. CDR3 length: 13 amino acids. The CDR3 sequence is CASSSDRARGYTF. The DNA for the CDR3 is TGTGCCAGCAGCTCGGACAGGGCGCGTGGCTACACCTTC.

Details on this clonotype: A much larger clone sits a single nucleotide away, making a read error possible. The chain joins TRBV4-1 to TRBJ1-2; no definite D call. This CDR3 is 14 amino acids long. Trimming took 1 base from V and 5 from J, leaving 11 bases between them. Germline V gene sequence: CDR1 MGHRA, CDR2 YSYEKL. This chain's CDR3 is CASSQGIGVYGYTF. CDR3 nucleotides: TGCGCCAGCAGCCAAGGAATCGGAGTATATGGCTACACCTTC.

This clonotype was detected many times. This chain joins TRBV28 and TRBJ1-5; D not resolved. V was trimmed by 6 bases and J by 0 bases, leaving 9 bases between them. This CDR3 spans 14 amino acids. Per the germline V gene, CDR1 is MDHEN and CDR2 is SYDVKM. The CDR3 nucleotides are TGTGCCAGCAGGGCGGGCGATAGCAATCAGCCCCAGCATTTT. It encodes CASRAGDSNQPQHF.

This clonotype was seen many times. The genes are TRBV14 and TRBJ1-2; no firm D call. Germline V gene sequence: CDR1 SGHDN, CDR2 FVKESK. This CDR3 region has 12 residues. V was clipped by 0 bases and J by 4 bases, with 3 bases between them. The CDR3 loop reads CASSQDIYGYTF. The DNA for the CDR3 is TGTGCCAGCAGCCAAGACATCTATGGCTACACCTTC. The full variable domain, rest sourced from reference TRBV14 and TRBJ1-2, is EAGVTQFPSHSVIEKGQTVTLRCDPISGHDNLYWYRRVMGKEIKFLLHFVKESKQDESGMPNNRFLAERTGGTYSTLKVQPAELEDSGVYFCASSQDIYGYTFGSGTRLTVV.

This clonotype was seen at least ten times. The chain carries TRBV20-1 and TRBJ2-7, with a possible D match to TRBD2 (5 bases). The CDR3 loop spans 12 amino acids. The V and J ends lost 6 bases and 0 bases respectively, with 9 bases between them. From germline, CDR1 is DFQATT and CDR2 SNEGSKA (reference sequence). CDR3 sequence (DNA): TGCAGTGCAGCGGCGAGCTCCTACGAGCAGTACTTC. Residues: CSAAASSYEQYF.

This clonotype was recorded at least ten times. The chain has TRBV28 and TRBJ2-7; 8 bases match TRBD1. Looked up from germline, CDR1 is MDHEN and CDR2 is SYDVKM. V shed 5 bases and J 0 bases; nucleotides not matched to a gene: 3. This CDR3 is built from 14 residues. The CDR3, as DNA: TGTGCCAGCAGTATGACAGGGGTCTCCTACGAGCAGTACTTC. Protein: CASSMTGVSYEQYF.

CDR3 nucleotides: TGTGCCAGCAGGCCGGGACAGGGGACGGGAGGCTACACCTTC. It is translated as CASRPGQGTGGYTF. V is TRBV3-1 and J is TRBJ1-2, with 10 positions matching TRBD1. Germline loops: CDR1 LGHDT, CDR2 YNNKEL (reference sequence). The CDR3 totals 14 residues. Unmatched junction bases numbered 9, after V lost 6 bases and J lost 8 bases.

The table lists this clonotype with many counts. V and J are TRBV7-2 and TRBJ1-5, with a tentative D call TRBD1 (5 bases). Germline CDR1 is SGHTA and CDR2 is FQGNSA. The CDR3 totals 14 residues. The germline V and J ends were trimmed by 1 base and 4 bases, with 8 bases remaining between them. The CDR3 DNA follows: TGTGCCAGCAGCTTAGACAGGCCTAATCAGCCCCAGCATTTT. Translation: CASSLDRPNQPQHF.

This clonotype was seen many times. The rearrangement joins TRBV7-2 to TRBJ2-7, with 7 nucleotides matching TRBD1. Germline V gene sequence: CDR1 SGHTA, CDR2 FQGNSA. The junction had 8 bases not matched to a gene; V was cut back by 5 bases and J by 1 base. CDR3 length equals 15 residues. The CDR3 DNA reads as TGTGCCAGCAGCCCGGAGACAGGGTTATCCTACGAGCAGTACTTC. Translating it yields CASSPETGLSYEQYF.

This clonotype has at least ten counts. In nucleotides, the CDR3 is TGCGCCAGCAGTGAGTCGCCCGGGAACACCATATATTTT. This codes for CASSESPGNTIYF. This sequence joins TRBV10-1 and TRBJ1-3; D gene unclear. V dropped 0 bases and J dropped 7 bases, with 7 bases sitting between them. Germline CDR1 and CDR2: WNHNN and SYGVQD (reference sequence). This CDR3 is 13 amino acids long.

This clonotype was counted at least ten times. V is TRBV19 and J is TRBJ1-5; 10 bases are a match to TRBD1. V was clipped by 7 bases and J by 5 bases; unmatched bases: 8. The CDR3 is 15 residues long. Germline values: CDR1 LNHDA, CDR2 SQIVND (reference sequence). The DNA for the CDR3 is TGTGCCAGTACCCCGAGACAGGGGGCGCATCAGCCCCAGCATTTT. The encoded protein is CASTPRQGAHQPQHF.

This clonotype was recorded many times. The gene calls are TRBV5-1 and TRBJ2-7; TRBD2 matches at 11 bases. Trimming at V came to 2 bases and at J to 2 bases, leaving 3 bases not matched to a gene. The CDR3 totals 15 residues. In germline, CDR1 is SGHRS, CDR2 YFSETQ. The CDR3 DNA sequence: TGCGCCAGCAGCTTAACTAGCGGGGGAACCTACGAGCAGTACTTC. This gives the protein CASSLTSGGTYEQYF.

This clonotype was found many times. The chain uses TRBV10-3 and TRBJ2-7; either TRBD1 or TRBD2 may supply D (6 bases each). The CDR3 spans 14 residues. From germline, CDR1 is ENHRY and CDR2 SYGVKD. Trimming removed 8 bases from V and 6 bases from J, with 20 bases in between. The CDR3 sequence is CAIGVGGGRGEQYF. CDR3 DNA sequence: TGTGCCATCGGGGTAGGAGGGGGAAGGGGCGAGCAGTACTTC.

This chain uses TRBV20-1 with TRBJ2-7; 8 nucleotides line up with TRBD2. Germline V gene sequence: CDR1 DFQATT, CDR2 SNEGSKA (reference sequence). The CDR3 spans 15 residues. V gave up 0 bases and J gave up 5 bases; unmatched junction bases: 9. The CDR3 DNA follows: TGCAGTGCTAGAGATTGGGCGGGAGGAGGTGACGAGCAGTACTTC. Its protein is CSARDWAGGGDEQYF.

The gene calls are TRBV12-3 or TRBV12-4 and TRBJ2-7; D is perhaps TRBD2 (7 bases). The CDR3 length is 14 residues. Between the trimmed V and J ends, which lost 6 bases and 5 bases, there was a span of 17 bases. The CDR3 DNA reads TGTGCCAGCAGGCCGGCGGGGGCCCCCAACGAGCAGTACTTC. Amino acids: CASRPAGAPNEQYF.

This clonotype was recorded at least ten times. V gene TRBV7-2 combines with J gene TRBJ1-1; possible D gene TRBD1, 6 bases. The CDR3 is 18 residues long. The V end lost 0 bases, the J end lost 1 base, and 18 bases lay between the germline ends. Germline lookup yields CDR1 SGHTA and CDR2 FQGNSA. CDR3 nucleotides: TGTGCCAGCAGCTTAGCGCTAGACAGGATCAAGTCGAACACTGAAGCTTTCTTT. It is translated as CASSLALDRIKSNTEAFF.

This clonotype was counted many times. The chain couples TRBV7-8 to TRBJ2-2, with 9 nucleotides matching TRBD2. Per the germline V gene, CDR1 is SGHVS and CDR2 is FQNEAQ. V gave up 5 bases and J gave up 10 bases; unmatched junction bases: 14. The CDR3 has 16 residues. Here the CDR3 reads CASSPWRSGGTPELFF. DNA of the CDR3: TGTGCCAGCAGCCCCTGGAGGAGCGGGGGGACCCCGGAGCTGTTTTTT. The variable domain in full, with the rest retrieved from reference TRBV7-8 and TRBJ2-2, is GAGVSQSPRYKVAKRGQDVALRCDPISGHVSLFWYQQALGQGPEFLTYFQNEAQLDKSGLPSDRFFAERPEGSVSTLKIQRTQQEDSAVYLCASSPWRSGGTPELFFGEGSRLTVL.

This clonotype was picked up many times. CDR3 region: CAAHRAGEETQYF. CDR3 nucleotides: TGTGCGGCACACCGGGCAGGGGAAGAGACCCAGTACTTC. This chain joins TRBV7-9 and TRBJ2-5, with a possible D match to TRBD1 (6 bases). The CDR3 loop spans 13 amino acids. Germline V gene data show CDR1 as SEHNR and CDR2 as FQNEAQ (reference sequence).

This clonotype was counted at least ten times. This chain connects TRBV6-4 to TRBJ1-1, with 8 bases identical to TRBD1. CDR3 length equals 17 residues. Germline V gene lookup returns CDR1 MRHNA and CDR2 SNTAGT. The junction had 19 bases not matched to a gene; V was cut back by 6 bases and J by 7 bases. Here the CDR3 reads CASRPVGSRGRGSEAFF. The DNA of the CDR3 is TGTGCCAGCAGACCCGTGGGGAGCAGGGGGCGGGGGAGTGAAGCTTTCTTT.

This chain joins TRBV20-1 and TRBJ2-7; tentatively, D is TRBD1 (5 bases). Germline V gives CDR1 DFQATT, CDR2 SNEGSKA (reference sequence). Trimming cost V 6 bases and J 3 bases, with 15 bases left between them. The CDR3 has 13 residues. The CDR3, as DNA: TGCAGTGCCCTGGGCCCAGGGATCTACGAGCAGTACTTC. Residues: CSALGPGIYEQYF.

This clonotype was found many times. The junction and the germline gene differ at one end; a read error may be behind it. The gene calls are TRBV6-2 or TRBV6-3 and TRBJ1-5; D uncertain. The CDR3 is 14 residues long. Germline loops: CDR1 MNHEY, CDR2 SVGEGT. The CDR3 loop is CACRPQVTISPQHF. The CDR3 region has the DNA TGTGCCTGCAGACCTCAGGTAACAATCTCGCCCCAGCATTTT.

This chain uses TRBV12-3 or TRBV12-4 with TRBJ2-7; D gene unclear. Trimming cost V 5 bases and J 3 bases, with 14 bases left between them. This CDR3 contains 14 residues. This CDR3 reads CASSIQWGNYEQYF. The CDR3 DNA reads TGTGCCAGCAGTATACAGTGGGGAAACTACGAGCAGTACTTC.